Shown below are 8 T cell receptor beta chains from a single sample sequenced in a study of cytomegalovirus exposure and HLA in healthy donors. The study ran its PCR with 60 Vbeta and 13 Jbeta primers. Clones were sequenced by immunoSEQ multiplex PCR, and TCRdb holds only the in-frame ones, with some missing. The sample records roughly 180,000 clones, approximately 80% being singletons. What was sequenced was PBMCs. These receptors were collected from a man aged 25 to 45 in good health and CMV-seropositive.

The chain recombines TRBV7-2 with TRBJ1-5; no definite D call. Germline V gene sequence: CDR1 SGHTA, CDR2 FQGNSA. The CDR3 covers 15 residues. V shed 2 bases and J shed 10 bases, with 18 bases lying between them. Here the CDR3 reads CASSLMRAAPSPQHF. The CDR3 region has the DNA TGTGCCAGCAGCTTAATGCGGGCAGCCCCGTCCCCCCAGCATTTT. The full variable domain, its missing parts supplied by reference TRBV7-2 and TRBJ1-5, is GAGVSQSPSNKVTEKGKDVELRCDPISGHTALYWYRQSLGQGLEFLIYFQGNSAPDKSGLPSDRFSAERTGGSVSTLTIQRTQQEDSAVYLCASSLMRAAPSPQHFGDGTRLSIL.

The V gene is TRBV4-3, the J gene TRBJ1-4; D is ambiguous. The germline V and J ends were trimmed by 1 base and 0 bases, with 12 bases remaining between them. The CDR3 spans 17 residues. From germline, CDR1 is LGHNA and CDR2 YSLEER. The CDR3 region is CASSQVHGSPTNEKLFF. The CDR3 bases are TGCGCCAGCAGCCAAGTTCACGGTTCGCCAACTAATGAAAAACTGTTTTTT.

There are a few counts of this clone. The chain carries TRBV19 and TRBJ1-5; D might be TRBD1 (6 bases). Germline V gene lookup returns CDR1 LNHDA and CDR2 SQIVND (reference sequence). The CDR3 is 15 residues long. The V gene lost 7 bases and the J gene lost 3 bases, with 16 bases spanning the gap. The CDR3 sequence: CASIERQGYNQPQHF. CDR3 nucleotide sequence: TGTGCCAGTATTGAGAGGCAGGGGTACAATCAGCCCCAGCATTTT.

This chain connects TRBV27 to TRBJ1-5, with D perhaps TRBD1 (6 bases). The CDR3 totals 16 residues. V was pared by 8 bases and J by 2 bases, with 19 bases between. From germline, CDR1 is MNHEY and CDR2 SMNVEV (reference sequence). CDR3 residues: CASWTALGIGNQPQHF. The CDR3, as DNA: TGTGCCAGCTGGACAGCCCTCGGCATAGGCAATCAGCCCCAGCATTTT.

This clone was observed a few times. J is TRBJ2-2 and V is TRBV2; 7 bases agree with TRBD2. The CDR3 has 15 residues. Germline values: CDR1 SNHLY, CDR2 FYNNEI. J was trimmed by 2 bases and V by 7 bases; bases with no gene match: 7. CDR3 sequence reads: CASIREGRNTGELFF. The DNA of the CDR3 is TGTGCCAGCATAAGGGAGGGCCGAAACACCGGGGAGCTGTTTTTT.

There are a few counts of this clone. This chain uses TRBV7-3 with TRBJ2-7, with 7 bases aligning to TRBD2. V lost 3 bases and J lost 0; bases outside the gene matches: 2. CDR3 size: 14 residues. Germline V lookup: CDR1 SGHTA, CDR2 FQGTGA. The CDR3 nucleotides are TGTGCCAGCAGCTTGGGGGGGGGCTCCTACGAGCAGTACTTC. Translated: CASSLGGGSYEQYF.

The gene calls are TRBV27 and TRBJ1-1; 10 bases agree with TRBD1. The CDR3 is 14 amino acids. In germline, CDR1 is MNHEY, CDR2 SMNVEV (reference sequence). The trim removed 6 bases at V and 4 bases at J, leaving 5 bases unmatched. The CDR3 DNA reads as TGTGCCAGCAGCGGGACAGGGGTATTCACTGAAGCTTTCTTT. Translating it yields CASSGTGVFTEAFF.

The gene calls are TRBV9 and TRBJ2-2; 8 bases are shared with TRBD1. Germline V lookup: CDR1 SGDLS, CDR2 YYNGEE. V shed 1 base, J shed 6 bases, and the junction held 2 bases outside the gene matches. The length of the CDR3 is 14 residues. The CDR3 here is CASSVTGGPGELFF. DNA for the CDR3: TGTGCCAGCAGCGTAACAGGGGGGCCCGGGGAGCTGTTTTTT.